This T cell receptor (beta chain) was sequenced for a study of blood T cell repertoires in COVID-19 (dated by TCRdb to 2018 to 2020). Study-wide context: Collaborator samples came from the United States, Italy and Spain and covered acute and convalescent phases of COVID-19. Subjects who had been exposed to COVID-19, were actively infected with it, or had recovered from it provided the deeply sampled blood TCRbeta repertoires that made up the dataset. Where HLA class I and class II types were available, the types were taken from metadata supplied by the sample provider, not from assay-based typing. Sample metadata almost always included a de-identified subject ID, COVID-19 status, age in years and sex. The prospective study material was composed of cDNA or gDNA derived from T cells, B-cell-depleted T cells, or PBMCs. The samples were drawn from two sources: the first 160 participants of the ongoing ImmuneRACE study, and over 1,000 subjects contributed by 6 global collaborators. A freely available public database, intended as a resource for researchers studying the immune response to SARS-CoV-2, is where the repertoires were released.

Counted from cysteine to phenylalanine, this CDR3 has 14 amino acids. The only DNA kept is the CDR3, 42 bases in frame from the first base. V was cut back by 0 bases and J by 8 bases, leaving a gap of 11 bases between them. CDR1 and CDR2 are drawn from the germline V gene: SGHDT, YYEEEE. On the study overall, not on this receptor specifically: The amount of clinical and demographic metadata varied by source and participant and was provided uncurated.

In the case of this clone: Which antigen it targets is not known. Per-nucleotide qualities are absent, and no much larger clonotype sits a single base away.

Whole blood was collected in K2EDTA tubes by collaborating institutions according to the institutions' own protocols. Collaborator samples were shipped for TCRbeta analysis as frozen whole blood, isolated PBMCs, or DNA extracted from either sample type. TCRbeta CDR3 regions were amplified from genomic DNA using the immunoSEQ Assay, a bias-controlled multiplex PCR. From the authors' description of their analysis: Within the assay, amplification of reference gene primers was used to estimate how many nucleated cells each sample contained. To quantify the absolute abundance of each unique TCRbeta CDR3 rearrangement, sequence reads were collapsed and filtered. Productive Simpson clonality was computed per sample as the square root of Simpson's diversity index over productive rearrangements. Sourced from immuneACCESS, this table was stored by TCRdb with only in-frame sequences that have V and J called. A share of the clones is absent; for the studies checked, an unresolved V gene accounts for under half, and the remainder has no known explanation. Clonal size and the V and J genes are those of that table, whereas D and trimming came from the DNA. Present in this sample are 160,000 or so clones, around 90% of which were seen just once. The ten largest clonotypes hold more than 2% of the sample.

Sequenced material: peripheral blood. The receptor comes from a man in his late teens or twenties with acute or convalescent COVID-19. The V gene is TRBV5-6 and the J gene is TRBJ1-4, with TRBD1 as a weak D call on 6 bases. The CDR3 is CASSLEGQSEKLFF. In nucleotide form, the sequence is TGTGCCAGCAGCTTGGAGGGACAAAGCGAAAAACTGTTTTTT. The variable domain in full, with residues beyond the CDR3 obtained from the reference TRBV5-6 and TRBJ1-4 genes, is DAGVTQSPTHLIKTRGQQVTLRCSPKSGHDTVSWYQQALGQGPQFIFQYYEEEERQRGNFPDRFSGHQFPNYSSELNVNALLLGDSALYLCASSLEGQSEKLFFGSGTQLSVL.